This T cell receptor beta chain was profiled in a study of blood T cell repertoires in COVID-19. At the level of the study: Sites across the United States, Italy and Spain contributed samples from acute and convalescent COVID-19. Sources were T cells, B-cell-depleted T cells, or PBMCs; the material itself was cDNA or gDNA.

The sample holds a few counts of this clone. Profiling relied on immunoSEQ multiplex PCR, and the TCRdb table lists in-frame clones only, not all of them. The sample lists roughly 200,000 clones; around 83% were seen once. The germline CDR1 and CDR2 sequences are SGHDT and YYEEEE. V lost 6 bases to trimming and J lost 4 bases, with 12 bases between them. The CDR3 runs 13 residues. The gene calls are TRBV5-6 and TRBJ2-3; a possible D gene is TRBD2 (5 bases). Material: peripheral blood. The TCR sequence derives from a human donor in a cohort sampled during active COVID-19. CDR3 sequence reads: CASTGGFADTQYF. CDR3 nucleotides: TGTGCCAGCACTGGAGGTTTCGCAGATACGCAGTATTTT.